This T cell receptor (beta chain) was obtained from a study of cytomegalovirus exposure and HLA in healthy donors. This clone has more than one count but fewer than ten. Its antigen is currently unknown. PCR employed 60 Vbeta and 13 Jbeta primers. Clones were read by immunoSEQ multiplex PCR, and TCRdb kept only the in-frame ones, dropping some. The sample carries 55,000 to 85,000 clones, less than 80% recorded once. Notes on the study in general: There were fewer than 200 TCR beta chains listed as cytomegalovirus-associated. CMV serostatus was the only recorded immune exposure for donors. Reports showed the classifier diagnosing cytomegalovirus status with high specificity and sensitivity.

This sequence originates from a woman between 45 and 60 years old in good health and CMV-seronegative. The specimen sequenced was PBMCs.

CDR3 nucleotide sequence: TGCAGCGCCGCCGGAGCGGACTCCTACGAGCAGTACTTC. This codes for CSAAGADSYEQYF. The chain is built from TRBV29-1 and TRBJ2-7; perhaps TRBD2 as D (5 bases). The CDR3 totals 13 residues. The V and J ends lost 7 bases and 0 bases respectively, with 13 bases between them. Germline CDR1 SQVTM, CDR2 ANQGSEA.